This T cell receptor beta chain came from a study of T-cell reconstitution after alpha-beta-depleted transplantation in children. V was shortened by 6 bases and J by 1 base, with 10 bases between the two germline ends. Germline assignment: CDR1 MNHEY and CDR2 SMNVEV (reference sequence). This CDR3 has 13 amino acids. Library preparation (for TCRbeta) was performed with unique molecular identifiers. TCRdb ran MiXCR on the PCR reads and lists one entry per CDR3 protein. The table records about 360,000 distinct CDR3 sequences, roughly 14% of them present only once. The gene calls are TRBV27 and TRBJ2-7; D is possibly TRBD1 (5 bases). Specimen: PBMCs, collected from the stem cell graft. The sequence was obtained from a human donor who donated a stem cell graft to a child with Fanconi anemia. Here the CDR3 reads CASRSGISYEQYF. CDR3 bases: TGTGCCAGCAGATCAGGGATATCCTACGAGCAGTACTTC.